This is a list of T cell receptor beta chains from one sample in a study of post-analysis software for immune sequencing data. TCRdb itself ran the PCR reads through MiXCR, one entry per CDR3 protein. The sample records roughly 200,000 distinct CDR3 sequences, 25% to 35% being singletons. Sequencing was performed on blood. The receptors shown here come from a girl younger than 18 with multiple sclerosis. Each CDR3 is given with its conserved first and last residue. The D gene is left open where the match is weak. A clone size is listed for some rows: how often the clone was seen (once, few, many), or a class if it is expanded.

>TRBJ2-1|TRBV29-1|TRBD2|many
TGCAGCGTAGGGCTAGCGGGGGGATACAATGAGCAGTTCTTC
CSVGLAGGYNEQFF
>TRBJ2-1|TRBV15|NA|many
TGTGCCACCAGCAGAGGTTCAGCAGGGGTAAACAATGAGCAGTTCTTC
CATSRGSAGVNNEQFF
>TRBJ2-7|TRBV20-1|NA|NA
TGCAGGGCCCGAGGGGTCTACGAGCAGTACTTC
CRARGVYEQYF
>TRBJ1-1|TRBV7-3|TRBD1|NA
TGTGCCAGCAGGCTCCTAGATCCGGGACAGGGGGTAACTGAAGCTTTCTTT
CASRLLDPGQGVTEAFF
>TRBJ1-1|TRBV19|NA|few
TGTGCCAGTAGCATTTGGGGGGCGCACACTGAAGCTTTCTTT
CASSIWGAHTEAFF
>TRBJ2-5|TRBV20-1|TRBD2|NA
TGCAGTGCCGCGGGGGGGCTGGAGACCCAGTACTTC
CSAAGGLETQYF
>TRBJ2-3|TRBV2|TRBD1|many
TGTGCCAGCAGAGTGGGGACAGGGGCCCCAGATACGCAGTATTTT
CASRVGTGAPDTQYF
>TRBJ2-3|TRBV5-1|NA|NA
TGCGCCAGCAGCTTGGCAGGGACAACTCAAGATACGCAGTATTTT
CASSLAGTTQDTQYF
>TRBJ1-5|TRBV5-1|TRBD1|few
TGCGCCAGCAGCTTGGGAACCAGGGGGGGTCAGCCCCAGCATTTT
CASSLGTRGGQPQHF
>TRBJ1-1|TRBV19|TRBD1|NA
TGTGCCAGTGGACAGGGAATGAACACTGAAGCTTTCTTT
CASGQGMNTEAFF
>TRBJ2-3|TRBV7-2|TRBD2|few
TGTGCCAGCAGCTCAAACCGACTAGCGGGACCAGATACGCAGTATTTT
CASSSNRLAGPDTQYF
>TRBJ1-2|TRBV27|TRBD1|many
TGTGCCAGCAGTGCCCAGGGGGGCCTTTCTAACTATGGCTACACCTTC
CASSAQGGLSNYGYTF
>TRBJ2-7|TRBV27|NA|many
TGTGCCAGCAGGCCGACCCTTTTGGTAGCGGACTACGAGCAGTACTTC
CASRPTLLVADYEQYF
>TRBJ1-2|TRBV3-1|NA|NA
TGTCCCAGCAGCCAAGAAGGGGAACGTGGCTACACCTTC
CPSSQEGERGYTF
>TRBJ2-1|TRBV15|NA|many
TGTGCCACCAGCCCAAGTGAGCGGAGCTCCTACAATGAGCAGTTCTTC
CATSPSERSSYNEQFF
>TRBJ2-4|TRBV6-5|NA|many
TGTGCCAGTTCCAGGACAGACAAAAACATTCAGTACTTC
CASSRTDKNIQYF
>TRBJ1-2|TRBV29-1|NA|many
TGCAGCGTTGAAGGGACAGAGGATGGCTACACCTTC
CSVEGTEDGYTF
>TRBJ2-3|TRBV28|NA|many
TGTGCCAGCAGTAGATATAGCACAGATACGCAGTATTTT
CASSRYSTDTQYF
>TRBJ1-5|TRBV5-1|NA|NA
TGCGCCAGCAGTTCGACAGGCCCTCAGCCCCAGCATTTT
CASSSTGPQPQHF